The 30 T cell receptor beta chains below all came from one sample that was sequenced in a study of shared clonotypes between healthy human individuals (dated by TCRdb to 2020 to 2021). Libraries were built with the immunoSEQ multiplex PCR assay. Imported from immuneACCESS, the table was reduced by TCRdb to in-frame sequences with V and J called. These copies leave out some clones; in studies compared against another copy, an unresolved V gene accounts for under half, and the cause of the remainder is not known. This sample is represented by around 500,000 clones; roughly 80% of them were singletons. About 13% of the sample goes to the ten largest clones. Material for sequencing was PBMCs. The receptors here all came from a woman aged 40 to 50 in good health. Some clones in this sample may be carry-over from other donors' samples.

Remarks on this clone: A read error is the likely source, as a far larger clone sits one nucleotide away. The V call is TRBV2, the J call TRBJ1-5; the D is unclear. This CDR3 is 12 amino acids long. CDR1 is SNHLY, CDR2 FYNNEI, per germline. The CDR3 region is CASSPGWQPRHF. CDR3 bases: TGTGCCAGCAGCCCTGGTTGGCAGCCCCGGCATTTT.

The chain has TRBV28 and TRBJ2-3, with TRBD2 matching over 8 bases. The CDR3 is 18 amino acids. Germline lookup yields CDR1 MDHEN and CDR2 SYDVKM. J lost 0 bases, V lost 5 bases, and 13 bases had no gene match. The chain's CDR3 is CASSPRAGGRQSTDTQYF. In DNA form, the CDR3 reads TGTGCCAGCAGTCCTAGAGCGGGCGGGAGGCAGAGCACAGATACGCAGTATTTT.

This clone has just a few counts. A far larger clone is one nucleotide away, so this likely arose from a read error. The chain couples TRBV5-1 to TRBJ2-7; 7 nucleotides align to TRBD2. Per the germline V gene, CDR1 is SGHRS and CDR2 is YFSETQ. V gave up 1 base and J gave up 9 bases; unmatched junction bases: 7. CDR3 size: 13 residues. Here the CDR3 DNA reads TGCGCCAGCAGCTTGAACAGCGGGGACGGGCAGTACTTC. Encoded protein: CASSLNSGDGQYF. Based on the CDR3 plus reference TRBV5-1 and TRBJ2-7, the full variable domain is KAGVTQTPRYLIKTRGQQVTLSCSPISGHRSVSWYQQTPGQGLQFLFEYFSETQRNKGNFPGRFSGRQFSNSRSEMNVSTLELGDSALYLCASSLNSGDGQYFGPGTRLTVT.

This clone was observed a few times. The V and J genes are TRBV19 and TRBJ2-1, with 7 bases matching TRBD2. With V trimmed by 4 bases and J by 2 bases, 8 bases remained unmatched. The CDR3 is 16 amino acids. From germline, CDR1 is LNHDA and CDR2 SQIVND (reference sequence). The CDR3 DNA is TGTGCCAGTAGTACCGGGACTACGGAACCCTACAATGAGCAGTTCTTC. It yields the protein CASSTGTTEPYNEQFF. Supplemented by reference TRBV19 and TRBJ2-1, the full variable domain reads DGGITQSPKYLFRKEGQNVTLSCEQNLNHDAMYWYRQDPGQGLRLIYYSQIVNDFQKGDIAEGYSVSREKKESFPLTVTSAQKNPTAFYLCASSTGTTEPYNEQFFGPGTRLTVL.

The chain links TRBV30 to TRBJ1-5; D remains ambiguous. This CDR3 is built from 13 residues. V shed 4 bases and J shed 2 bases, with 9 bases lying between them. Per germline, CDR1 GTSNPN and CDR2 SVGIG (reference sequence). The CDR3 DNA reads TGTGCCTGGACAGTTTCCCGCAATCAGCCCCAGCATTTT. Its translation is CAWTVSRNQPQHF.

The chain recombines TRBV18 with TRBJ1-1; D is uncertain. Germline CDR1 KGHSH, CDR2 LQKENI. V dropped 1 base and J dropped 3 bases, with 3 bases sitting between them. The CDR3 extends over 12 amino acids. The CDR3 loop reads CASSPRDTEAFF. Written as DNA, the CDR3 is TGTGCCAGCTCACCACGGGACACTGAAGCTTTCTTT.

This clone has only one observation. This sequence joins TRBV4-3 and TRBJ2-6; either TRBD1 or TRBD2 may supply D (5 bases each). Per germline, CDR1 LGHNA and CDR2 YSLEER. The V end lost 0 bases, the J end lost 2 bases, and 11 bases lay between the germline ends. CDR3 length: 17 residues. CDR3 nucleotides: TGCGCCAGCAGCCAAGAGGGGGTAGGAACTGGGGCCAACGTCCTGACTTTC. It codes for CASSQEGVGTGANVLTF.

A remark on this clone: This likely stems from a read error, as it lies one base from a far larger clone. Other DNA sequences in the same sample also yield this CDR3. As DNA, the CDR3 is TGTGCCAGCAGCTTGGGCGGGCGCGCGACGCAGTATTTT. This gives the protein CASSLGGRATQYF. This chain links TRBV11-2 with TRBJ2-3, with D maybe TRBD2 (5 bases). The CDR3 is 13 amino acids. Trimming took off 3 bases at V and 9 bases at J, with 13 bases between the two ends. Per germline, CDR1 SGHAT and CDR2 FQNNGV.

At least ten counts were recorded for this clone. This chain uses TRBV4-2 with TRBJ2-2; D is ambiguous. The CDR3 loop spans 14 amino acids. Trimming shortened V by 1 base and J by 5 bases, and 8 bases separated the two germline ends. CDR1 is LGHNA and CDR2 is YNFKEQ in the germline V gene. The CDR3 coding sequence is TGTGCCAGCAGCCAAGGGCTGGAAACCGGGGAGCTGTTTTTT. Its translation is CASSQGLETGELFF.

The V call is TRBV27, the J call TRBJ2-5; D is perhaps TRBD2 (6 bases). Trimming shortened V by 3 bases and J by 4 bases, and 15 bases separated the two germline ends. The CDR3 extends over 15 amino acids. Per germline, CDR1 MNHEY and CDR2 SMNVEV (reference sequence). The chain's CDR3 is CASSLGWRGLETQYF. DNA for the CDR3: TGTGCCAGCAGTTTGGGGTGGAGGGGCTTAGAGACCCAGTACTTC.

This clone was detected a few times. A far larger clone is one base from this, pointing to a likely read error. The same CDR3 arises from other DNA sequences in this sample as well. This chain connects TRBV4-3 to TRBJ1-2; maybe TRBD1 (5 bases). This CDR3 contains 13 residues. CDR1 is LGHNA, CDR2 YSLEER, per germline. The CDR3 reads CASSPATAYGYTF. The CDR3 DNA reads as TGCGCCAGCAGCCCCGCGACAGCCTATGGCTATACCTTC.

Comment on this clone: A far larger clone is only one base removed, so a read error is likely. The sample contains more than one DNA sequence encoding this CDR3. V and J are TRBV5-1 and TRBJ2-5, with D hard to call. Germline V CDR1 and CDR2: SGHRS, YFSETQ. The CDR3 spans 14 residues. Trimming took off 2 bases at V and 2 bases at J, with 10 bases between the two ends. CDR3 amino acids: CASSFLPEQETQYF. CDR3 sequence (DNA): TGCGCCAGCAGCTTCTTGCCGGAACAAGAGACCCAGTACTTC.

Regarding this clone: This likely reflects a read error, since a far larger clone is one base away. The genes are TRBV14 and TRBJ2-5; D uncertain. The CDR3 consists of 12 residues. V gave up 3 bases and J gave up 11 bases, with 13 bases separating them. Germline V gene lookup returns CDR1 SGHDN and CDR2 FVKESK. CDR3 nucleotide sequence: TGTGCCAGCAGCCATCGGACCTACGATCAGTACTTC. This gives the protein CASSHRTYDQYF.

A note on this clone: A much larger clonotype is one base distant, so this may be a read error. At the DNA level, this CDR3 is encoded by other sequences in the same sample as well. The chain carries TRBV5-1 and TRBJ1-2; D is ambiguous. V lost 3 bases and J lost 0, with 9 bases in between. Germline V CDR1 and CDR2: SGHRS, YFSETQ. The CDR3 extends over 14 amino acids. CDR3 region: CASSSGTANYGYTF. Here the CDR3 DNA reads TGCGCCAGCAGCTCCGGAACAGCTAACTATGGCTACACCTTC.

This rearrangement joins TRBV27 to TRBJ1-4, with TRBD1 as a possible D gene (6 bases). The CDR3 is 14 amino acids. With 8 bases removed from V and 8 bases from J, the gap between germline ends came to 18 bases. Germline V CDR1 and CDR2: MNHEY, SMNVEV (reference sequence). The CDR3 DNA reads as TGTGCCAGCGGTATCCGGGACATAAGCGAAAAACTGTTTTTT. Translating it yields CASGIRDISEKLFF.

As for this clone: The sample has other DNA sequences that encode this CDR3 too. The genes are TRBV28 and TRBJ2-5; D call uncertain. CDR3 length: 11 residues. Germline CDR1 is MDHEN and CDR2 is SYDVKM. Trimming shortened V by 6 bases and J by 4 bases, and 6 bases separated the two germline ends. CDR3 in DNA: TGTGCCAGCAGCCTTAGAGAGACCCAGTACTTC. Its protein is CASSLRETQYF.

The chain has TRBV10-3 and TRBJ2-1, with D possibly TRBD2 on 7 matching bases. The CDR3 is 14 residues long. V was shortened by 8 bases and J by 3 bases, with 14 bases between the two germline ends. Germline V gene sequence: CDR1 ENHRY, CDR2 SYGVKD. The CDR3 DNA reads TGTGCCATCCGAGGGGGGGAGCGCTACAATGAGCAGTTCTTC. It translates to CAIRGGERYNEQFF.

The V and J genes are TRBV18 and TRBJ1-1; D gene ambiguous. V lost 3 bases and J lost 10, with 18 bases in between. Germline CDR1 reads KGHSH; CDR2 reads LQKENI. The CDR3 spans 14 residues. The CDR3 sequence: CASSPTSDIQGAFF. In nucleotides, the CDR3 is TGTGCCAGCTCACCCACGTCAGATATTCAAGGAGCTTTCTTT.

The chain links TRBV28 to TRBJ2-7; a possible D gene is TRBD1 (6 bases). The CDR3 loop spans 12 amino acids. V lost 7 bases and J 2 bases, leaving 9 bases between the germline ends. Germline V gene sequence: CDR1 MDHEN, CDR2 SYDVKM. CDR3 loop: CASNQGPYEQYF. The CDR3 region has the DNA TGTGCCAGCAATCAGGGGCCCTACGAGCAGTACTTC.

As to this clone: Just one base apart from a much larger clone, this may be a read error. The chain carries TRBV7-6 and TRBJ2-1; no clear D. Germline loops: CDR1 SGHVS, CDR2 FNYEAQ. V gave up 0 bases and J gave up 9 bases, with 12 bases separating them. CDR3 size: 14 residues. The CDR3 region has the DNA TGTGCCAGCAGCTTAGCGGTACCACGATCTGAGCAGTTCTTC. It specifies CASSLAVPRSEQFF.

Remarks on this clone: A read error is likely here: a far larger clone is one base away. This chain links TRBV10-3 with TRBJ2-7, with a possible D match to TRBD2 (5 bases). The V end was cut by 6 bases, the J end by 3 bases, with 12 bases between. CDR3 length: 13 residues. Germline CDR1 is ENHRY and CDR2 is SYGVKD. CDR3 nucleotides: TGTGCCATCAGGGACCCGGGATGCTACGAGCAGTACTTC. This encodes CAIRDPGCYEQYF.

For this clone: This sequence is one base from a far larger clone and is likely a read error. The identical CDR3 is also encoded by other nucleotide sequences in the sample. The CDR3 sequence: CASSLQQGSEQFF. The CDR3 DNA sequence: TGTGCTAGCAGCCTCCAACAGGGGTCTGAGCAGTTCTTC. The rearrangement links TRBV5-4 to TRBJ2-1; 7 bases agree with TRBD1. Germline assignment: CDR1 SGHNT and CDR2 YYREEE (reference sequence). The CDR3 consists of 13 residues.

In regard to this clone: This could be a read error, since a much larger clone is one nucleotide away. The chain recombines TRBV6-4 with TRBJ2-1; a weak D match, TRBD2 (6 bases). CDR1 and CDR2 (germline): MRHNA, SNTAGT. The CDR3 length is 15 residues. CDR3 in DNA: TGTGCCAGCAGTGAGGACACTAGCTCCCACAATGAGCAGTTCTTC. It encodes CASSEDTSSHNEQFF.

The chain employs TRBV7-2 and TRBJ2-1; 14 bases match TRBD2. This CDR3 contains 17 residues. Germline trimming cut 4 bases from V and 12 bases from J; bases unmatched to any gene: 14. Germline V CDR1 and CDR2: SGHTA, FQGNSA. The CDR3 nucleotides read TGTGCCAGCAGCTCGGGTCAGACTAGCGGGAGGGCCGGAGGGCAGTTCTTC. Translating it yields CASSSGQTSGRAGGQFF.

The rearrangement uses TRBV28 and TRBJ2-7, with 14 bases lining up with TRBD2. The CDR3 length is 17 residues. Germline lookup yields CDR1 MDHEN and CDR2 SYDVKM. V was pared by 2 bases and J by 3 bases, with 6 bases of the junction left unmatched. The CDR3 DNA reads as TGTGCCAGCAGTTTACGACTTGGGACTAGCGGGAGCTACGAGCAGTACTTC. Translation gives CASSLRLGTSGSYEQYF.

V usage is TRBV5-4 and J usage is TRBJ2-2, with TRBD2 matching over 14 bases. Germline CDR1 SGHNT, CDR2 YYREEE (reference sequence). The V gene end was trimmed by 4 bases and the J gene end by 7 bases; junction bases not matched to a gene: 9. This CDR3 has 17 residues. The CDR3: CASSPGTSGRASGELFF. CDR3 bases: TGTGCCAGCAGCCCCGGGACTAGCGGGAGAGCAAGCGGGGAGCTGTTTTTT.

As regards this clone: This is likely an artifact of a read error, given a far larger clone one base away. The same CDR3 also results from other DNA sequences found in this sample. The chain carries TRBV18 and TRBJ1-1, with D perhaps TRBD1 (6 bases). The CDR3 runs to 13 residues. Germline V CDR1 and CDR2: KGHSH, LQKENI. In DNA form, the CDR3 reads TGCGCCAGCTCACCACGGACAGACCCTGAAGCTTTCTTT. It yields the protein CASSPRTDPEAFF.

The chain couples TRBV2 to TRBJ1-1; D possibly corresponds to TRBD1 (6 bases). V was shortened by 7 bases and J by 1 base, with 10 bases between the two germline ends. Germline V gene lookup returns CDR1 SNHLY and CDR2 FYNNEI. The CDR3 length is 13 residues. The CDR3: CASTGGSNTEAFF. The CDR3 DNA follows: TGTGCCAGCACGGGGGGCTCGAACACTGAAGCTTTCTTT.

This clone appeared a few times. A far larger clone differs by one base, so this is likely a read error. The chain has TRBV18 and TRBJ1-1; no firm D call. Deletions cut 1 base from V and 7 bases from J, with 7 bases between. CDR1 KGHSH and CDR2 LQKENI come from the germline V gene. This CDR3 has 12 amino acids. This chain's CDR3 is CASSPQGGEAFF. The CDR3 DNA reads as TGTGCCAGCTCACCACAGGGTGGTGAAGCTTTCTTT. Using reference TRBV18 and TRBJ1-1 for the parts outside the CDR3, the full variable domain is NAGVMQNPRHLVRRRGQEARLRCSPMKGHSHVYWYRQLPEEGLKFMVYLQKENIIDESGMPKERFSAEFPKEGPSILRIQQVVRGDSAAYFCASSPQGGEAFFGQGTRLTVV.

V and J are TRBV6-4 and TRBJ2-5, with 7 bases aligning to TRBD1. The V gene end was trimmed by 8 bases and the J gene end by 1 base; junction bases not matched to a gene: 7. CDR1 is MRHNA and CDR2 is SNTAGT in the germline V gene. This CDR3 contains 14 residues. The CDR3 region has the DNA TGTGCCAGCGGGGACAGTACTACCCAAGAGACCCAGTACTTC. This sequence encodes CASGDSTTQETQYF.